The 9 T cell receptor beta chains below all came from one sample that was sequenced in a study of breast tumors, draining lymph nodes, adjacent tissues. TCRdb called the multiplex PCR reads again in MiXCR, with one record for every CDR3 protein. This sample has around 190,000 distinct CDR3 sequences, with approximately 30% found just once. Breast cancer patients provided tissue from their axillary draining lymph nodes. What was sequenced was axillary lymph node tissue. Receptor source: a female donor with breast cancer. Some clones in this sample may be carry-over from other donors' samples.

This clonotype was seen at least ten times. J is TRBJ2-1 and V is TRBV7-2; D might be TRBD2 (6 bases). V was shortened by 6 bases and J by 8 bases, with 14 bases between the two germline ends. CDR1 is SGHTA and CDR2 is FQGNSA in the germline V gene. The CDR3 extends over 13 amino acids. In nucleotides, the CDR3 is TGTGCCAGCAGGGGGCAGCGGGTTGATGAGCAGTTCTTC. Translation gives CASRGQRVDEQFF.

This clonotype was counted at least ten times. The genes are TRBV9 and TRBJ2-7; D is ambiguous. The V end was cut by 2 bases, the J end by 5 bases, with 11 bases between. This CDR3 is 13 amino acids long. Germline V lookup: CDR1 SGDLS, CDR2 YYNGEE. The CDR3 here is CASSVTPKDEQYF. CDR3 coding DNA: TGTGCCAGCAGCGTTACCCCCAAAGACGAGCAGTACTTC.

This clonotype showed up many times. The chain employs TRBV5-1 and TRBJ2-2; D is possibly TRBD2 (5 bases). CDR1 is SGHRS, CDR2 YFSETQ, per germline. This CDR3 is 16 amino acids long. V was clipped by 5 bases and J by 0 bases, with 14 bases between them. As DNA, the CDR3 is TGCGCCAGCAGTGTAGCTAGCAGCGCGAACACCGGGGAGCTGTTTTTT. Protein sequence: CASSVASSANTGELFF. Filled out from reference TRBV5-1 and TRBJ2-2, the complete variable domain reads KAGVTQTPRYLIKTRGQQVTLSCSPISGHRSVSWYQQTPGQGLQFLFEYFSETQRNKGNFPGRFSGRQFSNSRSEMNVSTLELGDSALYLCASSVASSANTGELFFGEGSRLTVL.

This clonotype was counted only a few times. The V and J genes are TRBV20-1 and TRBJ1-1; 8 positions agree with TRBD1. The CDR3 is made up of 14 amino acids. Unmatched junction bases numbered 7, after V lost 3 bases and J lost 4 bases. Germline assignment: CDR1 DFQATT and CDR2 SNEGSKA (reference sequence). The CDR3 coding sequence is TGCAGTGCTAGGCCCCAGGGGGCTGGCACTGAAGCTTTCTTT. Protein product: CSARPQGAGTEAFF.

A note on this clonotype: One base away lies a much larger clone, so this may be a sequencing read error. This chain uses TRBV19 with TRBJ1-5, with D perhaps TRBD1 (5 bases). The V gene's germline CDR1 is LNHDA and CDR2 SQIVND (reference sequence). The CDR3 is 18 residues long. DNA for the CDR3: TGTGCCAGTAGTATAGAGGCCCCGTGGCAGGGTAGCAATCAGCCCCCGCATTTT. Protein product: CASSIEAPWQGSNQPPHF.

This clonotype has ten or more counts. The genes are TRBV12-3 or TRBV12-4 and TRBJ2-7; 11 positions match TRBD2. V lost 5 bases, J lost 7 bases, and 10 bases stayed unmatched. The CDR3 sequence is 15 residues long. In nucleotides, the CDR3 is TGTGCCAGCAGTCCAAGGACTAGCGGGCTGGGGGAGCAGTACTTC. Amino acids: CASSPRTSGLGEQYF.

The sample holds many counts of this clonotype. The genes are TRBV19 and TRBJ2-1, with D hard to call. The CDR3 runs to 13 residues. The V gene lost 5 bases and the J gene lost 6 bases, with 11 bases spanning the gap. Germline assignment: CDR1 LNHDA and CDR2 SQIVND (reference sequence). The CDR3 bases are TGTGCCAGTAGTCACCGACATGGCAATGAGCAGTTCTTC. This gives the protein CASSHRHGNEQFF. Full variable domain (remainder filled in from reference TRBV19 and TRBJ2-1): DGGITQSPKYLFRKEGQNVTLSCEQNLNHDAMYWYRQDPGQGLRLIYYSQIVNDFQKGDIAEGYSVSREKKESFPLTVTSAQKNPTAFYLCASSHRHGNEQFFGPGTRLTVL.

The chain couples TRBV10-1 to TRBJ1-5; D is unclear. The CDR3 is 15 residues long. CDR1 is WNHNN, CDR2 SYGVQD, per germline (reference sequence). V was clipped by 6 bases and J by 7 bases, with 19 bases between them. CDR3 residues: CASRTIVGFDQPQHF. The CDR3 coding sequence is TGCGCCAGCAGGACCATTGTTGGGTTTGACCAGCCCCAGCATTTT.

Ten or more counts support this clonotype. The chain is built from TRBV29-1 and TRBJ1-5; 10 bases line up with TRBD1. The germline CDR1 and CDR2 sequences are SQVTM and ANQGSEA. V lost 6 bases and J lost 2; bases outside the gene matches: 4. The CDR3 covers 14 residues. CDR3 residues: CSVGQGVGNQPQHF. The CDR3 bases are TGCAGCGTCGGACAGGGGGTAGGCAATCAGCCCCAGCATTTT.